This T cell receptor (beta chain) was identified in a study of blood T cell repertoires in COVID-19. About the research overall: Italy, Spain and the United States were the sources of the convalescent and acute COVID-19 samples. T cells, B-cell-depleted T cells, or PBMCs provided the cDNA or gDNA that served as material.

V was shortened by 3 bases and J by 0 bases, with 9 bases between the two germline ends. CDR1 is LNHDA, CDR2 SQIVND, per germline (reference sequence). The CDR3 is made up of 15 amino acids. As handled by the study authors: Reference gene primer amplification yielded estimated nucleated cell counts. The assay was immunoSEQ multiplex PCR, and TCRdb's table has in-frame clones only and misses some. Clone size and the V and J calls come from that table; the DNA yielded D and trimming. Altogether over 250,000 clones are present, 80% to 90% being singletons, with the ten largest covering more than 9.5%. This clone was detected only a few times.

The chain uses TRBV19 and TRBJ1-5; TRBD1 is a possible D gene (6 bases). The clonotype comes from a woman in her 70s with acute or convalescent COVID-19. Sequenced input: peripheral blood. CDR3 in amino acids: CASSMQTGSNQPQHF. The CDR3 DNA is TGTGCCAGTAGTATGCAGACAGGTAGCAATCAGCCCCAGCATTTT.